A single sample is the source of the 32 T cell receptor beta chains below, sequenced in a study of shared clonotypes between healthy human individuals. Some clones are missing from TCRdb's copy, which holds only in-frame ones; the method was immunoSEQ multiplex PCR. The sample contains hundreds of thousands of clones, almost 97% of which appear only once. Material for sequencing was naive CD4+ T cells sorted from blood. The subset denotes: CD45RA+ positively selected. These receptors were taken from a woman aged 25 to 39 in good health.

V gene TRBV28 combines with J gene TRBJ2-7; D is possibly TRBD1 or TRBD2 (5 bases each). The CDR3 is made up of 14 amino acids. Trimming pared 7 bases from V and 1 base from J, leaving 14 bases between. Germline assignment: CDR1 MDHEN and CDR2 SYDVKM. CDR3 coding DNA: TGTGCCAGCAATTCCGGGACCAAGTCCTACGAGCAGTACTTC. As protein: CASNSGTKSYEQYF.

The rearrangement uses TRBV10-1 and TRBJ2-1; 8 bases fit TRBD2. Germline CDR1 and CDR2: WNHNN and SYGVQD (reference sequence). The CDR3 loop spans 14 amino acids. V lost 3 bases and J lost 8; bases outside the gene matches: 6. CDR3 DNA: TGCGCCAGCAGTGAAGCGGGAGTTCTCCATGAGCAGTTCTTC. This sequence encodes CASSEAGVLHEQFF.

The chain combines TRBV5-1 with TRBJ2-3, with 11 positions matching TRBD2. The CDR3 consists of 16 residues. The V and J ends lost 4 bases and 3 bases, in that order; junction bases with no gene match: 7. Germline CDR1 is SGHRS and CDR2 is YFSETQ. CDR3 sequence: CASSPRLAGITDTQYF. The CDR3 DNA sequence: TGCGCCAGCAGCCCACGACTAGCGGGAATAACAGATACGCAGTATTTT.

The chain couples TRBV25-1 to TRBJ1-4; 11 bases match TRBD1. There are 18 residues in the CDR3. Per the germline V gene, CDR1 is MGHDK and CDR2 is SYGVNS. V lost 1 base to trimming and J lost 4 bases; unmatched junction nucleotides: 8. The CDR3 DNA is TGTGCCAGCAGTGAATTTGAAGGACAGGGGGCGTTTAATGAAAAACTGTTTTTT. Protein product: CASSEFEGQGAFNEKLFF.

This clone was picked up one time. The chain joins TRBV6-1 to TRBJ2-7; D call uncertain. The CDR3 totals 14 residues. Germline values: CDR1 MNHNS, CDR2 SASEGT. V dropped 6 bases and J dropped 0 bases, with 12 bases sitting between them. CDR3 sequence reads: CASSLDGRSYEQYF. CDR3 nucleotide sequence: TGTGCCAGCAGCCTCGACGGCCGCTCCTACGAGCAGTACTTC.

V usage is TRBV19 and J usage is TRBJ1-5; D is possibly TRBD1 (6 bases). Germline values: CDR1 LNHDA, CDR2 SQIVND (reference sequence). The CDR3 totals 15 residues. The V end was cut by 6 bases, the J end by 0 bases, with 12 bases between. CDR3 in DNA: TGTGCCAGTAGGCGGACAGCAAATAGCAATCAGCCCCAGCATTTT. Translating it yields CASRRTANSNQPQHF.

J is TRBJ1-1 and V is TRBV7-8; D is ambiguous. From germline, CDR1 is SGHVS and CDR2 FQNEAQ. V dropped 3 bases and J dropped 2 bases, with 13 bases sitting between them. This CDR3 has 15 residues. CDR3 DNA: TGTGCCAGCAGCTTGTCCTCCATTTCCAACACTGAAGCTTTCTTT. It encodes CASSLSSISNTEAFF.

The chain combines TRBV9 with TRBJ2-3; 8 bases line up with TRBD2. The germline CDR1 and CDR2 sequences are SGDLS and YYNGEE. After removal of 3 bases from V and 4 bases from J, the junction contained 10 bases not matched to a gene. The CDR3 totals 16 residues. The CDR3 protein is CASSGGLLAAADTQYF. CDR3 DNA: TGTGCCAGCAGCGGCGGATTACTAGCGGCGGCAGATACGCAGTATTTT.

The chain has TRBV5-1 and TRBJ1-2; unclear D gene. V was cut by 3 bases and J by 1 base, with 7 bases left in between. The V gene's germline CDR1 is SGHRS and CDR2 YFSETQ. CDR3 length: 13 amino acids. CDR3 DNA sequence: TGCGCCAGCAGCTATGGACTTAACTATGGCTACACCTTC. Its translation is CASSYGLNYGYTF.

CDR3 region: CASSFGGQAYEQYF. CDR3 DNA: TGTGCCAGCAGCTTTGGAGGGCAGGCGTACGAGCAGTACTTC. V gene TRBV11-2 combines with J gene TRBJ2-7, with D tentatively TRBD2 (6 bases). V was clipped by 3 bases and J by 4 bases, with 13 bases between them. CDR1 and CDR2 (germline): SGHAT, FQNNGV. CDR3 length: 14 amino acids.

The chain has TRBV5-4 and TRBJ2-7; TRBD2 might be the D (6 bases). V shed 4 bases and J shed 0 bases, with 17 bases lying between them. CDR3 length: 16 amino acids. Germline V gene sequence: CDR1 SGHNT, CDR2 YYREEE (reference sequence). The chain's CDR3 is CASSPRPAGLSYEQYF. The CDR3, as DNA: TGTGCCAGCAGCCCCCGTCCAGCGGGCCTCTCCTACGAGCAGTACTTC.

Written as DNA, the CDR3 is TGTGCCAGCTCATGGGGCGACGAGCAGTACTTC. Its translation: CASSWGDEQYF. This chain joins TRBV18 and TRBJ2-7, with TRBD1 as a possible D gene (5 bases). With 5 bases removed from V and 5 bases from J, the gap between germline ends came to 7 bases. The CDR3 consists of 11 residues. Germline CDR1 is KGHSH and CDR2 is LQKENI.

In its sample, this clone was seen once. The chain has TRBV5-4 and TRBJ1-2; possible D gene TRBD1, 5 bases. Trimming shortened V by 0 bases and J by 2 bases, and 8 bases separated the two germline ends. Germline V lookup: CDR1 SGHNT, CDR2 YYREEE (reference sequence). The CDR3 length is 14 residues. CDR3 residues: CASSLDRLNYGYTF. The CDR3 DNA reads TGTGCCAGCAGCTTGGACAGGCTCAACTATGGCTACACCTTC.

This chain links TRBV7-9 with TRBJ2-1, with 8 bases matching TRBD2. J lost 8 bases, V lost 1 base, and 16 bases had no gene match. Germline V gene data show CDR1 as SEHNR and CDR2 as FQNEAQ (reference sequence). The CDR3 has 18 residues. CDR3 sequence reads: CASSLVLTSDVLQDEQFF. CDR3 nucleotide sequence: TGTGCCAGCAGCTTAGTTCTGACTAGCGACGTACTACAGGATGAGCAGTTCTTC.

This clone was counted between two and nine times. The CDR3 nucleotides are TGTGCCAGCAGATCGGACAGGGATGGCTACACCTTC. Translated, it gives CASRSDRDGYTF. The J gene is TRBJ1-2, the V gene TRBV9, with 8 bases that match TRBD1. Germline CDR1 is SGDLS and CDR2 is YYNGEE. The CDR3 runs to 12 residues. The trim removed 5 bases at V and 6 bases at J, leaving 3 bases unmatched.

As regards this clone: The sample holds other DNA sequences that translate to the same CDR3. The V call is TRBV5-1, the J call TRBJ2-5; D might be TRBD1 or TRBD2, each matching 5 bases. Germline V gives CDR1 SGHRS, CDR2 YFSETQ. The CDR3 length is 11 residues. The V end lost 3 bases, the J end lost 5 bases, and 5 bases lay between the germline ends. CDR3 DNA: TGCGCCAGCAGCTGGGGGGAGACCCAGTACTTC. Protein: CASSWGETQYF.

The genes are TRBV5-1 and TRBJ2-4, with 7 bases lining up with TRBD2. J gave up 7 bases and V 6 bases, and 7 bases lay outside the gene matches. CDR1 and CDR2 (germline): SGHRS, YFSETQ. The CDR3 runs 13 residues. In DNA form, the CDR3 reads TGCGCCAGCACCGGGGCGGGGGAGAACATTCAGTACTTC. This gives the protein CASTGAGENIQYF.

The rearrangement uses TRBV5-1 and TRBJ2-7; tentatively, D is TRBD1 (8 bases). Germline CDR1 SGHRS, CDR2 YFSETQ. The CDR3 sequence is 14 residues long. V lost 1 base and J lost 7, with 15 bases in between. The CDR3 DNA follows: TGCGCCAGCAGCTTGTCGACAGGGGAGGGGGAGCAGTACTTC. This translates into CASSLSTGEGEQYF.

The CDR3 region has the DNA TGTGCCAGCAGCTTGTTTCCCCCTAGCGTCAATGAGCAGTTCTTC. Its protein is CASSLFPPSVNEQFF. This sequence joins TRBV5-4 and TRBJ2-1; tentatively, D is TRBD2 (6 bases). Per the germline V gene, CDR1 is SGHNT and CDR2 is YYREEE (reference sequence). V was cut by 1 base and J by 6 bases, with 14 bases left in between. The CDR3 sequence is 15 residues long. Based on the CDR3 plus reference TRBV5-4 and TRBJ2-1, the full variable domain is ETGVTQSPTHLIKTRGQQVTLRCSSQSGHNTVSWYQQALGQGPQFIFQYYREEENGRGNFPPRFSGLQFPNYSSELNVNALELDDSALYLCASSLFPPSVNEQFFGPGTRLTVL.

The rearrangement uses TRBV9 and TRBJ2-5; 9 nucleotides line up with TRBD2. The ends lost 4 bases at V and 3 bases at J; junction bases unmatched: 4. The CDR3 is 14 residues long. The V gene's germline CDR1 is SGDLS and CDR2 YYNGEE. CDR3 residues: CASSPIAGEETQYF. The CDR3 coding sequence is TGTGCCAGCAGCCCAATAGCGGGAGAAGAGACCCAGTACTTC.

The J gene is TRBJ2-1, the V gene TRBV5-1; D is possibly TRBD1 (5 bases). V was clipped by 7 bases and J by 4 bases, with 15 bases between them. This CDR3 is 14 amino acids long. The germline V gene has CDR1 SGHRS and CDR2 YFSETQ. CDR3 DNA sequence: TGCGCCAGCGGGTTGGGGCAGGGTTACAATGAGCAGTTCTTC. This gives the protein CASGLGQGYNEQFF. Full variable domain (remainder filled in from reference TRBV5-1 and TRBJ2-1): KAGVTQTPRYLIKTRGQQVTLSCSPISGHRSVSWYQQTPGQGLQFLFEYFSETQRNKGNFPGRFSGRQFSNSRSEMNVSTLELGDSALYLCASGLGQGYNEQFFGPGTRLTVL.

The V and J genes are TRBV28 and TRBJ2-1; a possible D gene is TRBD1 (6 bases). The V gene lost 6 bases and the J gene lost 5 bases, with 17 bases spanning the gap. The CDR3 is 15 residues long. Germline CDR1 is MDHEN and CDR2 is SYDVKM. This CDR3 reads CASSPRGSVNNEQFF. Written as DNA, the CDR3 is TGTGCCAGCAGCCCAAGGGGGTCAGTGAACAATGAGCAGTTCTTC.

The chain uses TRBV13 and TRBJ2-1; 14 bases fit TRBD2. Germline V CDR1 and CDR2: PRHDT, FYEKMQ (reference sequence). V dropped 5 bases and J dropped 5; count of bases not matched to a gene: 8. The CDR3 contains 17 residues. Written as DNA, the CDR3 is TGTGCCAGCAGCCCGACGACTAGCGGGAGGGATAACAATGAGCAGTTCTTC. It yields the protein CASSPTTSGRDNNEQFF.

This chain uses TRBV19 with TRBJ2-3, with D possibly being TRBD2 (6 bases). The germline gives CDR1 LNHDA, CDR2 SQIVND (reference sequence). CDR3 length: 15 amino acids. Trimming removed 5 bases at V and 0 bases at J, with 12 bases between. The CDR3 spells CASSGGGASTDTQYF. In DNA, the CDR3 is TGTGCCAGTAGTGGTGGCGGGGCTAGCACAGATACGCAGTATTTT.

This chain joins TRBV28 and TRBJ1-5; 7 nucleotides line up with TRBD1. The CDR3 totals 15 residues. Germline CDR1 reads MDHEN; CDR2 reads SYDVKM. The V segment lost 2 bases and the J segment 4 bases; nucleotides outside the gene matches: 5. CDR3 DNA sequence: TGTGCCAGCAGTTTACCAACAGGGGAGAATCAGCCCCAGCATTTT. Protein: CASSLPTGENQPQHF.

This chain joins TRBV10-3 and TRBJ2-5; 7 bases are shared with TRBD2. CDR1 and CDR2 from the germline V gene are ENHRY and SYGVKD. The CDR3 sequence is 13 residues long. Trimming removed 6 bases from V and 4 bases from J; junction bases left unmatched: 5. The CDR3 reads CAIRGEGSETQYF. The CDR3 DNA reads TGTGCCATCAGGGGGGAGGGTTCAGAGACCCAGTACTTC.

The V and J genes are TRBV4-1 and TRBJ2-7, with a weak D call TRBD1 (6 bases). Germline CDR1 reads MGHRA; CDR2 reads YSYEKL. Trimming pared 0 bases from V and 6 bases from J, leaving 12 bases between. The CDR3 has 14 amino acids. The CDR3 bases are TGCGCCAGCAGCCAAGAAGGGGGACGACGCGAGCAGTACTTC. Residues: CASSQEGGRREQYF.

The CDR3, as DNA: TGCGCCACCGCCCCAGACAGCGGATCCCGCGAGCAGTACTTC. Encoded protein: CATAPDSGSREQYF. The chain links TRBV10-1 to TRBJ2-7, with D tentatively TRBD1 or TRBD2 (5 bases each). Looked up from germline, CDR1 is WNHNN and CDR2 is SYGVQD (reference sequence). This CDR3 is 14 amino acids long. The germline V and J ends were trimmed by 10 bases and 6 bases, with 22 bases remaining between them.

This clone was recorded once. This chain's CDR3 is CASSWVSGVNEKLFF. The CDR3, as DNA: TGTGCCAGCAGCTGGGTTTCGGGAGTAAATGAAAAACTGTTTTTT. The rearrangement uses TRBV5-8 and TRBJ1-4; D gene ambiguous. V lost 3 bases to trimming and J lost 5 bases, with 14 bases between them. This CDR3 has 15 residues. Germline V lookup: CDR1 SGHTS, CDR2 YDEGEE.

The CDR3 reads CASSGASGVYEQYF. In nucleotides, the CDR3 is TGTGCCAGCAGCGGCGCTAGCGGAGTCTACGAGCAGTACTTC. The chain recombines TRBV5-4 with TRBJ2-7; TRBD2 agrees at 7 bases. Germline CDR1 reads SGHNT; CDR2 reads YYREEE (reference sequence). V lost 4 bases, J lost 3 bases, and 7 bases stayed unmatched. The CDR3 has 14 amino acids.

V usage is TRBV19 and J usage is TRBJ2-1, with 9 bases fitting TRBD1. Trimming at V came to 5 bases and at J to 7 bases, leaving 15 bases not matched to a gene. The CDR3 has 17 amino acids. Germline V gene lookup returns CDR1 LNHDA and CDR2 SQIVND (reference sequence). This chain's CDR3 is CASSYLQGAASWNEQFF. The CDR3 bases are TGTGCCAGTAGTTACCTACAGGGGGCTGCCTCCTGGAATGAGCAGTTCTTC.

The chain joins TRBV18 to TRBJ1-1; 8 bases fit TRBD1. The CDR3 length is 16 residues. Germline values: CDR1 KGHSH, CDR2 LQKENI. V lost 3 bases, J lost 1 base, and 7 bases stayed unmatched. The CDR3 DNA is TGTGCCAGCTCACCTGAGACAGGGGACGGGAACACTGAAGCTTTCTTT. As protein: CASSPETGDGNTEAFF.